The TCR beta chain described here comes from a study of T cells after yellow fever vaccination. Study in general: SMART-Seq v4 Ultra Low Input served to prepare low-cell-number fractions. Study outcomes and limitations: Post-booster repertoires again held most primary-vaccination clones (96% CD4, just under 90% CD8).

Only a few counts were recorded for this clonotype. The target antigen is unknown. Between the trimmed V and J ends, which lost 4 bases and 3 bases, there was a span of 11 bases. The germline CDR1 and CDR2 sequences are SGHRS and YFSETQ. The CDR3 is 14 amino acids. A 5'RACE template-switching step, the method used to make TCR cDNA, added a universal primer site and UMIs. TCRdb itself ran the 5' RACE reads through MiXCR, one entry per CDR3 protein. The data show approximately 300,000 distinct CDR3 sequences, 6.5% to 8.5% seen once. The sequencing used PBMCs, collected roughly seven weeks after the first yellow fever vaccination. This rearrangement joins TRBV5-1 to TRBJ2-1, with D tentatively TRBD2 (5 bases). This TCR was sampled from a young man who received the YFV17D yellow fever vaccine. The chain's CDR3 is CASSPRGLYNEQFF. CDR3 sequence (DNA): TGCGCCAGCAGCCCCCGGGGTCTCTACAATGAGCAGTTCTTC.